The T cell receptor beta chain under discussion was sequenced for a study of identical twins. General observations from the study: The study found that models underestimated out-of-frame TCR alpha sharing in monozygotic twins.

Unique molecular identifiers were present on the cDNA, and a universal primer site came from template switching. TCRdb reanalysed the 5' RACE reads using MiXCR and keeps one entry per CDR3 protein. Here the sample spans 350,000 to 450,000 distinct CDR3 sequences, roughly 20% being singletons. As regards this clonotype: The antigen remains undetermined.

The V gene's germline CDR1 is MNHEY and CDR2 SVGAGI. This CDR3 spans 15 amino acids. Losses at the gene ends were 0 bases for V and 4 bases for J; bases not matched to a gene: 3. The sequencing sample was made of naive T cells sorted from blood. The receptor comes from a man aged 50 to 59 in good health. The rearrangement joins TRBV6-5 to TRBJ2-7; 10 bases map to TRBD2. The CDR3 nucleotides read TGTGCCAGCAGTTACTCCAGCGGGGGGGGTTACGAGCAGTACTTC. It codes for CASSYSSGGGYEQYF.